The rows below give T cell receptor beta chains drawn from one sample of a study of blood T cells in healthy people across ages. TCRdb processed the 5' RACE reads anew with MiXCR; each CDR3 protein has one entry. The table lists around 580,000 distinct CDR3 sequences, 40% to 50% of them singletons, with around 25% in the top ten. Sequencing input: blood. These TCRs come from a man at least 80 years old in good health. The CDR3 runs from the conserved cysteine through the conserved F or W. Fields, in order: D gene, V gene, clone size, J gene, CDR3 DNA, CDR3 protein. A D gene is named only where the DNA matches it firmly. Size is stated for part of the rows, as once, few or many counts, or as a class when the clone is expanded.

D: -
V: TRBV27
size: -
J: TRBJ2-5
DNA: TGTGCCAGCAGTTTATCGGCGTTATCGATCCAGTACTTC
CDR3: CASSLSALSIQYF

D: -
V: TRBV7-9
size: few
J: TRBJ1-1
DNA: TGTGCCAGCAGCGCAACAGGGAGGAGTACTGAAGCTTTCTTT
CDR3: CASSATGRSTEAFF

D: TRBD2
V: TRBV20-1
size: few
J: TRBJ2-1
DNA: TGCAGTGCTACAAAGCGGGACGGCTCCTACAATGAGCAGTTCTTC
CDR3: CSATKRDGSYNEQFF

D: -
V: TRBV29-1
size: -
J: TRBJ1-1
DNA: TGCAGCGTTGGCACCACTGAAGCTTTCTTT
CDR3: CSVGTTEAFF

D: -
V: TRBV6-6
size: -
J: TRBJ2-7
DNA: TGTGCCAGCAGTTACATGCAGGGGATGTACGAGCAGTACTTC
CDR3: CASSYMQGMYEQYF

D: -
V: TRBV5-1
size: few
J: TRBJ2-3
DNA: TGCGCCAGCAGCTGGAGGGCGCAAGTAGGGACAGATACGCAGTATTTT
CDR3: CASSWRAQVGTDTQYF

D: TRBD1
V: TRBV7-3
size: -
J: TRBJ2-5
DNA: TGTGCCAGCAGCTTAAGAGGGACAGGGGGACAAGAGACCCAGTACTTC
CDR3: CASSLRGTGGQETQYF

D: -
V: TRBV4-1
size: -
J: TRBJ2-5
DNA: TGCGCCAGCAGCCAAGTTCCAGGGTATGAGACCCAGTACTTC
CDR3: CASSQVPGYETQYF

D: -
V: TRBV18
size: -
J: TRBJ2-7
DNA: TGTGCCAGCTCACCAACGATGGGGGCTTCCTACGAGCAGTACTTC
CDR3: CASSPTMGASYEQYF

D: -
V: TRBV27
size: -
J: TRBJ2-7
DNA: TGTGCCAGCACCCCGGCCACCGGGGGTTACGAGCAGTACTTC
CDR3: CASTPATGGYEQYF

D: TRBD1
V: TRBV9
size: few
J: TRBJ1-1
DNA: TGTGCCAGCAGCGTAGGACAGGGGGCTGTGAACACTGAAGCTTTCTTT
CDR3: CASSVGQGAVNTEAFF

D: TRBD2
V: TRBV3-1
size: -
J: TRBJ2-3
DNA: TGTGCCAGCAGCCAAGTGCGCCTAGCGGGAACAGATACGCAGTATTTT
CDR3: CASSQVRLAGTDTQYF

D: TRBD2
V: TRBV12-3/TRBV12-4
size: few
J: TRBJ2-1
DNA: TGTGCCAGCAGTTTTACAAGCGGGGGTTACAATGAGCAGTTCTTC
CDR3: CASSFTSGGYNEQFF

D: TRBD2
V: TRBV6-5
size: -
J: TRBJ2-7
DNA: TGTGCCAGCAGGCGGGGACTAGCGGATTTCTACGAGCAGTACTTC
CDR3: CASRRGLADFYEQYF

D: -
V: TRBV7-9
size: -
J: TRBJ2-7
DNA: TGTGCCAGCAGCTTGAAGGGGGTGAGCTCCTACAATGAGCAGTACTTC
CDR3: CASSLKGVSSYNEQYF

D: -
V: TRBV6-6
size: few
J: TRBJ1-2
DNA: TGTGCCAGCAGTTGCATCTCTAACTATGGCTACACCTTC
CDR3: CASSCISNYGYTF

D: TRBD1
V: TRBV27
size: -
J: TRBJ2-1
DNA: TGTGCCAGCAGTTTGGGGCCGGGACAGAGCTCCTACAATGAGCAGTTCTTC
CDR3: CASSLGPGQSSYNEQFF

D: TRBD2
V: TRBV7-2
size: -
J: TRBJ2-3
DNA: TGTGCCAGCAGCTTAGTTTATCTAGCGGGGGTCTCCACAGATACGCAGTATTTT
CDR3: CASSLVYLAGVSTDTQYF

D: -
V: TRBV7-9
size: -
J: TRBJ2-5
DNA: TGTGCCAGCAAACCACTCACCGGGGCTCAACATGAGCAGTACTTC
CDR3: CASKPLTGAQHEQYF

D: -
V: TRBV6-5
size: many
J: TRBJ2-7
DNA: TGTGCCAGCAGTCGGAACAGGGATTCCGAGCAGTACTTC
CDR3: CASSRNRDSEQYF

D: -
V: TRBV20-1
size: -
J: TRBJ2-7
DNA: TGCAGTGCTAGGGCCCCCCAGCGTTCCTACGAGCAGTACTTC
CDR3: CSARAPQRSYEQYF

D: TRBD2
V: TRBV7-2
size: -
J: TRBJ2-7
DNA: TGTGCCAGCAGCTTACCTACTAGCGGGAGGGCCTACGAGCAGTACTTC
CDR3: CASSLPTSGRAYEQYF

D: -
V: TRBV29-1
size: few
J: TRBJ1-5
DNA: TGCAGCGTTGTCCTCCGACCAGATCAGCCCCAGCATTTT
CDR3: CSVVLRPDQPQHF

D: -
V: TRBV4-2
size: -
J: TRBJ2-5
DNA: TGTGCCAGCAGCCAAGACGGGCGGAAGCAAGAGACCCAGTACTTC
CDR3: CASSQDGRKQETQYF